The 28 T cell receptor beta chains listed next were all sequenced from one sample in a study of blood T cell repertoires in COVID-19. The assay was immunoSEQ multiplex PCR, and TCRdb's table has in-frame clones only and misses some. The sample contains some 400,000 clones, roughly 86% of which appear only once. Material: peripheral blood. Every receptor here comes from a woman aged 30 to 39 with COVID-19, enrolled during active disease.

The J gene is TRBJ1-2, the V gene TRBV3-1 (or the pseudogene TRBV3-2); D unclear. This CDR3 contains 13 residues. CDR1 LGHDT and CDR2 YNNKEL come from the germline V gene (reference sequence). V was cut by 4 bases and J by 4 bases, with 10 bases left in between. The CDR3 loop reads CASSPTAPYGYTF. In DNA form, the CDR3 reads TGTGCCAGCAGCCCCACTGCTCCCTATGGCTACACCTTC.

This chain connects TRBV30 to TRBJ2-7; TRBD2 is a possible D gene (6 bases). Germline CDR1 GTSNPN, CDR2 SVGIG (reference sequence). CDR3 length: 12 residues. V lost 6 bases and J lost 2, with 11 bases in between. The chain's CDR3 is CACRDSPYEQYF. The CDR3 bases are TGTGCCTGCCGGGACTCACCCTACGAGCAGTACTTC.

The chain combines TRBV5-1 with TRBJ2-2; maybe TRBD1 (5 bases). Trimming took off 1 base at V and 5 bases at J, with 12 bases between the two ends. This CDR3 is 15 amino acids long. Germline V gives CDR1 SGHRS, CDR2 YFSETQ. CDR3 residues: CASSLYGAGTGELFF. Here the CDR3 DNA reads TGCGCCAGCAGCTTGTATGGGGCAGGGACCGGGGAGCTGTTTTTT.

This chain links TRBV3-1 (or the pseudogene TRBV3-2) with TRBJ2-7; D may be TRBD2 (5 bases). The CDR3 consists of 14 residues. CDR1 and CDR2 (germline): LGHDT, YNNKEL (reference sequence). Trimming cost V 0 bases and J 3 bases, with 9 bases left between them. CDR3 sequence reads: CASSQDGRIYEQYF. CDR3 bases: TGTGCCAGCAGCCAAGATGGGAGAATCTACGAGCAGTACTTC.

This chain joins TRBV20-1 and TRBJ1-5; TRBD1 agrees at 9 bases. Germline values: CDR1 DFQATT, CDR2 SNEGSKA (reference sequence). The CDR3 is 16 amino acids. J was trimmed by 2 bases and V by 6 bases; bases with no gene match: 11. The CDR3, as DNA: TGCAGTGCAAGTACCGGGACAGGGACTGGCAATCAGCCCCAGCATTTT. Its protein product is CSASTGTGTGNQPQHF.

The chain joins TRBV6-5 to TRBJ2-1, with 10 bases matching TRBD2. The V gene end was trimmed by 6 bases and the J gene end by 8 bases; junction bases not matched to a gene: 10. The CDR3 spans 15 residues. Germline assignment: CDR1 MNHEY and CDR2 SVGAGI. DNA for the CDR3: TGTGCCAGCAGGGACGCTAGCGGGAGTAGGTATGAGCAGTTCTTC. Its translation is CASRDASGSRYEQFF.

The rearrangement uses TRBV28 and TRBJ2-1; no clear D gene. The CDR3 spans 16 residues. The ends were cut back, 7 bases at V and 1 base at J, with 17 bases in the middle. Germline-derived CDR1 and CDR2 are MDHEN and SYDVKM. In DNA, the CDR3 is TGTGCCAGCAAAACCCCCTCAGCGAAATCCTACAATGAGCAGTTCTTC. Translated, it gives CASKTPSAKSYNEQFF.

The rearrangement uses TRBV5-1 and TRBJ2-3; 9 bases are shared with TRBD2. The CDR3 runs 14 residues. The trim removed 5 bases at V and 2 bases at J, leaving 3 bases unmatched. Germline V gene lookup returns CDR1 SGHRS and CDR2 YFSETQ. The CDR3 spells CASRIAGDTDTQYF. The CDR3 region has the DNA TGCGCCAGCAGGATAGCGGGGGACACAGATACGCAGTATTTT.

V gene TRBV5-1 combines with J gene TRBJ2-7; D may be TRBD2 (6 bases). CDR3 size: 14 residues. V dropped 0 bases and J dropped 4 bases, with 11 bases sitting between them. CDR1 SGHRS and CDR2 YFSETQ come from the germline V gene. CDR3 loop: CASSLDGTAYEQYF. CDR3 nucleotide sequence: TGCGCCAGCAGCTTGGATGGGACTGCTTACGAGCAGTACTTC.

A few counts support this clone. The chain joins TRBV4-1 to TRBJ2-7; 9 positions match TRBD2. V gave up 3 bases and J gave up 7 bases; unmatched junction bases: 13. The CDR3 has 16 residues. CDR1 and CDR2 (germline): MGHRA, YSYEKL. CDR3 loop: CASSHPGTSPSREQYF. Here the CDR3 DNA reads TGCGCCAGCAGCCACCCTGGGACTAGCCCCTCTCGTGAGCAGTACTTC.

The chain recombines TRBV6-5 with TRBJ2-1, with a possible D match to TRBD2 (6 bases). The V gene lost 8 bases and the J gene lost 9 bases, with 20 bases spanning the gap. The CDR3 totals 14 residues. CDR1 MNHEY and CDR2 SVGAGI come from the germline V gene. The CDR3 region is CASGQGEVGGEQFF. The CDR3 nucleotides read TGTGCCAGCGGCCAGGGTGAGGTCGGGGGTGAGCAGTTCTTC.

V and J are TRBV6-6 and TRBJ1-5; D unclear. Germline V gene lookup returns CDR1 MNHNY and CDR2 SVGAGI (reference sequence). Trimming stripped 5 bases from V and 1 base from J, with 15 bases between. The CDR3 totals 16 residues. DNA for the CDR3: TGTGCCAGCAGTGCTCTCGGAGTTCCCAGCAATCAGCCCCAGCATTTT. Its translation: CASSALGVPSNQPQHF.

This chain uses TRBV5-4 with TRBJ2-3; TRBD1 aligns across 8 bases. CDR3 length: 14 amino acids. Germline values: CDR1 SGHNT, CDR2 YYREEE (reference sequence). V gave up 4 bases and J gave up 3 bases; unmatched junction bases: 4. The CDR3 sequence is CASSRDRWTDTQYF. The CDR3 coding sequence is TGTGCCAGCAGCAGGGACAGGTGGACAGATACGCAGTATTTT. Together with reference TRBV5-4 and TRBJ2-3, the CDR3 gives the full variable domain: ETGVTQSPTHLIKTRGQQVTLRCSSQSGHNTVSWYQQALGQGPQFIFQYYREEENGRGNFPPRFSGLQFPNYSSELNVNALELDDSALYLCASSRDRWTDTQYFGPGTRLTVL.

In regard to this clone: This clone may be a read error of a much larger clone one base away. The chain couples TRBV13 to TRBJ1-1; 8 bases line up with TRBD1. The junction had 0 bases not matched to a gene; V was cut back by 2 bases and J by 4 bases. The germline gives CDR1 PRHDT, CDR2 FYEKMQ (reference sequence). The CDR3 length is 13 residues. In nucleotides, the CDR3 is TGTGCCAGCAGCTTAACAGGGGGCACTGAAGCTTTCTTT. This encodes CASSLTGGTEAFF.

The gene calls are TRBV11-2 and TRBJ2-1, with D hard to call. The CDR3 has 11 residues. With 3 bases removed from V and 9 bases from J, the gap between germline ends came to 6 bases. Germline CDR1 SGHAT, CDR2 FQNNGV. The DNA for the CDR3 is TGTGCCAGCAGCTTCCCTAGTGAGCAGTTCTTC. It yields the protein CASSFPSEQFF. The full variable domain, its missing parts supplied by reference TRBV11-2 and TRBJ2-1, is EAGVAQSPRYKIIEKRQSVAFWCNPISGHATLYWYQQILGQGPKLLIQFQNNGVVDDSQLPKDRFSAERLKGVDSTLKIQPAKLEDSAVYLCASSFPSEQFFGPGTRLTVL.

V is TRBV19 and J is TRBJ1-1, with 10 bases identical to TRBD1. V trimming: 6 bases; J trimming: 1 base; junction bases outside the gene matches: 2. CDR3 length: 14 amino acids. Germline lookup yields CDR1 LNHDA and CDR2 SQIVND (reference sequence). CDR3 amino acids: CASRRDRGNTEAFF. DNA for the CDR3: TGTGCCAGTAGGCGGGACAGGGGGAACACTGAAGCTTTCTTT.

CDR3 protein: CASSYLAGGNEQYF. Written as DNA, the CDR3 is TGTGCCAGCAGTTATCTGGCGGGAGGTAACGAGCAGTACTTC. This chain connects TRBV28 to TRBJ2-7; TRBD2 aligns across 8 bases. J lost 5 bases, V lost 4 bases, and 7 bases had no gene match. This CDR3 contains 14 residues. CDR1 MDHEN and CDR2 SYDVKM come from the germline V gene.

The rearrangement uses TRBV28 and TRBJ2-7; 8 bases fit TRBD1. Germline V gene data show CDR1 as MDHEN and CDR2 as SYDVKM. CDR3 length equals 14 residues. J lost 1 base, V lost 7 bases, and 6 bases had no gene match. CDR3 nucleotides: TGTGCCAGCACCGGGGACAGGCCTTCCTACGAGCAGTACTTC. Translated: CASTGDRPSYEQYF.

V usage is TRBV7-9 and J usage is TRBJ2-5, with D perhaps matching TRBD1 (6 bases). This CDR3 contains 16 residues. Germline CDR1 and CDR2: SEHNR and FQNEAQ (reference sequence). Trimming removed 3 bases from V and 6 bases from J, with 20 bases in between. This chain's CDR3 is CASSFKESGTLKTQYF. In DNA, the CDR3 is TGTGCCAGCAGCTTCAAGGAGTCCGGGACATTAAAGACCCAGTACTTC.

The chain links TRBV27 to TRBJ2-7, with TRBD2 identical over 7 bases. Germline values: CDR1 MNHEY, CDR2 SMNVEV (reference sequence). V lost 6 bases and J lost 5; bases outside the gene matches: 7. The CDR3 totals 13 residues. CDR3 bases: TGTGCCAGCAGCTGGCTTGGGGGGGACGAGCAGTACTTC. Protein: CASSWLGGDEQYF.

V is TRBV9 and J is TRBJ2-7; the D is unclear. Germline V CDR1 and CDR2: SGDLS, YYNGEE. V lost 0 bases, J lost 8 bases, and 9 bases lay in between. The CDR3 has 12 amino acids. In nucleotides, the CDR3 is TGTGCCAGCAGCGTAGGCGATACCCAGCAGTACTTC. This codes for CASSVGDTQQYF.

The genes are TRBV20-1 and TRBJ2-1; possibly TRBD2 for D (6 bases). Germline values: CDR1 DFQATT, CDR2 SNEGSKA (reference sequence). Trimming took off 3 bases at V and 6 bases at J, with 15 bases between the two ends. The CDR3 length is 14 residues. CDR3: CSASEYSGANEQFF. In DNA, the CDR3 is TGCAGTGCTAGTGAGTATTCGGGAGCCAATGAGCAGTTCTTC.

The chain is built from TRBV18 and TRBJ2-7, with D tentatively TRBD1 (6 bases). The CDR3 is 13 amino acids. With 3 bases removed from V and 6 bases from J, the gap between germline ends came to 12 bases. Germline V gives CDR1 KGHSH, CDR2 LQKENI. CDR3 nucleotide sequence: TGTGCCAGCTCACCGCTCAGGGGCCCCGAGCAGTACTTC. This encodes CASSPLRGPEQYF.

J is TRBJ2-6 and V is TRBV6-6, with 7 nucleotides matching TRBD1. CDR1 and CDR2 from the germline V gene are MNHNY and SVGAGI (reference sequence). Losses at the gene ends were 6 bases for V and 15 bases for J; bases not matched to a gene: 17. CDR3 size: 15 residues. The CDR3 protein is CASRSGTALSYDLTF. CDR3 sequence (DNA): TGTGCCAGCAGGTCTGGGACAGCCCTCTCTTACGACCTGACTTTC.

The chain uses TRBV2 and TRBJ1-5; D is possibly TRBD1 (5 bases). The CDR3 is 21 residues long. Trimming cost V 6 bases and J 0 bases, with 30 bases left between them. The germline V gene encodes CDR1 SNHLY and CDR2 FYNNEI. The CDR3 protein is CASRAGRWTPITGYSNQPQHF. The CDR3 nucleotides are TGTGCCAGCAGAGCGGGCCGTTGGACACCAATAACGGGATATAGCAATCAGCCCCAGCATTTT. Drawing the rest from reference TRBV2 and TRBJ1-5, the complete variable domain is EPEVTQTPSHQVTQMGQEVILRCVPISNHLYFYWYRQILGQKVEFLVSFYNNEISEKSEIFDDQFSVERPDGSNFTLKIRSTKLEDSAMYFCASRAGRWTPITGYSNQPQHFGDGTRLSIL.

This clone was counted between two and nine times. The gene calls are TRBV24-1 and TRBJ1-2; D remains ambiguous. In germline, CDR1 is KGHDR, CDR2 SFDVKD. Trimming pared 3 bases from V and 7 bases from J, leaving 11 bases between. This CDR3 contains 13 residues. CDR3 protein: CATSDLAAAGYTF. For the CDR3, the DNA is TGTGCCACCAGTGATCTGGCAGCGGCTGGCTACACCTTC.

The rearrangement uses TRBV27 and TRBJ2-1; TRBD2 is a possible D gene (5 bases). Trimming stripped 1 base from V and 4 bases from J, with 14 bases between. The CDR3 runs 16 residues. Germline CDR1 reads MNHEY; CDR2 reads SMNVEV (reference sequence). The DNA for the CDR3 is TGTGCCAGCAGTTTATTAGGTCTAGCTAATTACAATGAGCAGTTCTTC. This gives the protein CASSLLGLANYNEQFF.

This chain connects TRBV4-1 to TRBJ1-6; TRBD1 matches at 7 bases. The CDR3 is 16 amino acids. The J segment lost 4 bases and the V segment lost 1 base, leaving 4 bases of the junction unmatched. CDR1 and CDR2 (germline): MGHRA, YSYEKL. CDR3: CASSQAQGQYNSPLHF. In DNA, the CDR3 is TGCGCCAGCAGCCAAGCCCAGGGACAGTATAATTCACCCCTCCACTTT.